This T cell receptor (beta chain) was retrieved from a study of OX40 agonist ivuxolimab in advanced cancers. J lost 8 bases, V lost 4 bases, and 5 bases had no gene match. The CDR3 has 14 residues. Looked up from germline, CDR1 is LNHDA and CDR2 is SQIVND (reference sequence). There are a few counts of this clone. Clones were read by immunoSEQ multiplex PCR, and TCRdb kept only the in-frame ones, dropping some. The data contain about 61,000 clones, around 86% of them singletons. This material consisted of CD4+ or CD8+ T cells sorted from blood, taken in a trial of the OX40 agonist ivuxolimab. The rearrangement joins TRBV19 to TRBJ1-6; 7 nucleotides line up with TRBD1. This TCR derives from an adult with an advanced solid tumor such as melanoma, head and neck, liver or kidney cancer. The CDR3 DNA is TGTGCCAGTAGTACACAGGGGTTTTATTCACCCCTCCACTTT. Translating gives CASSTQGFYSPLHF.